These 11 T cell receptor beta chains were sequenced from one sample in a study of T cell responses to AZD1222 COVID-19 vaccine. TCRdb keeps only in-frame clones here, not all; method: immunoSEQ multiplex PCR. The sample has 140,000 to 150,000 clones; 92% are singletons. The starting material was peripheral blood, obtained on day 0 of AZD1222 vaccination. These receptors originate from an adult in good health.

J is TRBJ2-1 and V is TRBV20-1; D gene ambiguous. Germline V gives CDR1 DFQATT, CDR2 SNEGSKA (reference sequence). This CDR3 has 11 residues. CDR3 nucleotides: TGCAGCTCGCTACACGGCAATGAGCAGTTCTTC. Its translation is CSSLHGNEQFF.

This chain joins TRBV7-9 and TRBJ2-1; D is uncertain. V was cut by 1 base and J by 0 bases, with 13 bases left in between. The CDR3 contains 17 residues. Germline CDR1 and CDR2: SEHNR and FQNEAQ (reference sequence). CDR3 bases: TGTGCCAGCAGCTTAGAAGTGGACCCTAGCTCCTACAATGAGCAGTTCTTC. It yields the protein CASSLEVDPSSYNEQFF.

The chain has TRBV11-2 and TRBJ2-1, with TRBD2 matching 7 bases. Germline-derived CDR1 and CDR2 are SGHAT and FQNNGV. Trimming cost V 3 bases and J 4 bases; bases outside gene matches: 3. This CDR3 has 14 residues. The CDR3 loop reads CASSLSGVYNEQFF. Here the CDR3 DNA reads TGTGCCAGCAGCTTGAGCGGGGTTTACAATGAGCAGTTCTTC. The variable domain in full, with the rest retrieved from reference TRBV11-2 and TRBJ2-1, is EAGVAQSPRYKIIEKRQSVAFWCNPISGHATLYWYQQILGQGPKLLIQFQNNGVVDDSQLPKDRFSAERLKGVDSTLKIQPAKLEDSAVYLCASSLSGVYNEQFFGPGTRLTVL.

The chain carries TRBV5-1 and TRBJ2-7; TRBD2 matches 9 bases. Germline trimming cut 0 bases from V and 2 bases from J; bases unmatched to any gene: 3. Germline V CDR1 and CDR2: SGHRS, YFSETQ. This CDR3 contains 15 residues. CDR3 nucleotide sequence: TGCGCCAGCAGCTTGGTTCTAGCGGGAACCTACGAGCAGTACTTC. Translated: CASSLVLAGTYEQYF.

J is TRBJ2-1 and V is TRBV7-8; 12 bases are a match to TRBD2. V was pared by 5 bases and J by 5 bases, with 4 bases of the junction left unmatched. The germline gives CDR1 SGHVS, CDR2 FQNEAQ. The CDR3 sequence is 15 residues long. CDR3 residues: CASSLRTSGNNEQFF. CDR3 coding DNA: TGTGCCAGCAGCCTGAGGACTAGCGGGAACAATGAGCAGTTCTTC.

This rearrangement joins TRBV6-4 to TRBJ1-5; D uncertain. The V end lost 3 bases, the J end lost 2 bases, and 8 bases lay between the germline ends. Germline V gene sequence: CDR1 MRHNA, CDR2 SNTAGT. CDR3 length: 14 residues. The CDR3 bases are TGTGCCAGCAGTGAGTCTCCGGGCAATCAGCCCCAGCATTTT. Residues: CASSESPGNQPQHF.

The CDR3 spells CASRLYRATNEKLFF. DNA of the CDR3: TGTGCCAGCAGATTGTACAGGGCAACTAATGAAAAACTGTTTTTT. V is TRBV21-1 and J is TRBJ1-4; TRBD1, the table's D call, was not compared with the DNA. TRBV21-1 is noted as a pseudogene. The CDR3 contains 15 residues.

The chain has TRBV28 and TRBJ1-6; 7 bases fit TRBD1. V lost 6 bases to trimming and J lost 10 bases; unmatched junction nucleotides: 15. Germline V gives CDR1 MDHEN, CDR2 SYDVKM. This CDR3 comprises 16 residues. CDR3 in amino acids: CASSLLQGPLGSPLHF. CDR3 sequence (DNA): TGTGCCAGCAGCCTTCTACAGGGGCCTCTAGGATCACCCCTCCACTTT.

The rearrangement links TRBV6-2 or TRBV6-3 to TRBJ2-3, with unresolved D. The CDR3 contains 16 residues. The ends were cut back, 5 bases at V and 2 bases at J, with 17 bases in the middle. Germline V CDR1 and CDR2: MNHEY, SVGEGT. CDR3 DNA: TGTGCCAGCAGTAAGGGCCCCTTCCTGGACACAGATACGCAGTATTTT. This translates into CASSKGPFLDTDTQYF.

The J gene is TRBJ1-5, the V gene TRBV2; D remains ambiguous. Germline lookup yields CDR1 SNHLY and CDR2 FYNNEI. This CDR3 region has 13 residues. V lost 2 bases and J 4 bases, leaving 6 bases between the germline ends. The CDR3 DNA reads as TGTGCCAGCAGTGAATGGGTGAATCAGCCCCAGCATTTT. This codes for CASSEWVNQPQHF.

The chain is built from TRBV18 and TRBJ2-3; the D is unclear. Trimming took 3 bases from V and 6 from J, leaving 7 bases between them. Germline assignment: CDR1 KGHSH and CDR2 LQKENI. This CDR3 is built from 12 residues. The CDR3 reads CASSPLGDTQYF. CDR3 nucleotides: TGTGCCAGCTCACCGCTAGGGGATACGCAGTATTTT.